Listed below are T cell receptor beta chains from one sample, sequenced in a study of CXCR3-negative and CXCR3-positive naive CD8 T cells. TCRdb re-called the 5' RACE reads, yielding one record per CDR3 amino acid sequence without DNA. This sample's clone table lists about 150,000 distinct CDR3 sequences. Sequences were obtained from naive CXCR3+ CD8+ T cells from blood. All receptors derive from a human donor in good health. Some clones in this sample may be carry-over from other donors' samples. Each CDR3 is given with its conserved first and last residue.

>TRBV28|TRBJ1-2
CASSPGDRENYGYTF
>TRBV7-9|TRBJ1-1
CASSGYLDTEAFF
>TRBV6-2/TRBV6-3|TRBJ1-1
CASSYIGGSTEAFF
>TRBV7-9|TRBJ2-5
CASRGTAQETQYF
>TRBV5-1|TRBJ2-4
CASSDPTGKNIQYF
>TRBV7-2|TRBJ2-7
CASSLERSFPTYEQYF
>TRBV29-1|TRBJ2-1
CGGGQGVDNEQFF
>TRBV5-4|TRBJ1-1
CASSYRGGAEAFF
>TRBV6-5|TRBJ1-4
CASSYRGGTNEKLFF
>TRBV12-3/TRBV12-4|TRBJ1-1
CASSFVLDTKRTQNTEAFF